The T cell receptor beta chain under discussion was sequenced for a study of blood T cell repertoires in COVID-19. Overall study context: Sources were T cells, B-cell-depleted T cells, or PBMCs; the material itself was cDNA or gDNA.

This clone was observed once. Symptom resolution, clearance, or two negative PCRs marked donors in Cohort 3 as recovered. Germline V CDR1 and CDR2: SGHDT, YYEEEE. The length of the CDR3 is 13 residues. The V end lost 4 bases, the J end lost 8 bases, and 12 bases lay between the germline ends. As processed by the authors: Researchers report that nucleated cell counts were estimated from reference gene primer amplification. Only in-frame clones appear in the TCRdb table, and some are missing; sequencing was by immunoSEQ multiplex PCR. The V and J calls and clone size were taken over from that table, and D and trimming were inferred from the DNA. This repertoire shows approximately 270,000 clones, just over 85% found once; its top ten account for 1.5% to 2%.

The chain recombines TRBV5-6 with TRBJ1-4; D call uncertain. This clonotype was sampled from a man aged 40-49 years who had recovered from COVID-19. Specimen: PBMCs or T cells enriched from blood (not recorded which). In DNA, the CDR3 is TGTGCCAGCAGCGTCAGAGGGTGGGAAAAACTGTTTTTT. Translated: CASSVRGWEKLFF. The full variable domain, rest sourced from reference TRBV5-6 and TRBJ1-4, is DAGVTQSPTHLIKTRGQQVTLRCSPKSGHDTVSWYQQALGQGPQFIFQYYEEEERQRGNFPDRFSGHQFPNYSSELNVNALLLGDSALYLCASSVRGWEKLFFGSGTQLSVL.